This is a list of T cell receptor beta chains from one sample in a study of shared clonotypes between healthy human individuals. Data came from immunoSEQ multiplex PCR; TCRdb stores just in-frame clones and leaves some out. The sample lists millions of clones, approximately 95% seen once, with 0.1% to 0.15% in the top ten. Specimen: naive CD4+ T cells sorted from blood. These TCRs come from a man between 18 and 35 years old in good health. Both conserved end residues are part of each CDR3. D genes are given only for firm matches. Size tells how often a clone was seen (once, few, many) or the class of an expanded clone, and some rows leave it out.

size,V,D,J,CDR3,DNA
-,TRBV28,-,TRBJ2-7,CASSDVHEQYF,TGTGCCAGCTCCGACGTCCACGAGCAGTACTTC
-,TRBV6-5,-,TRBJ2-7,CASRSTGGSTYEQYF,TGTGCCAGCAGATCGACAGGTGGCTCTACCTACGAGCAGTACTTC
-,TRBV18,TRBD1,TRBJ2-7,CASSPLGTASSYEQYF,TGTGCCAGCTCACCCCTCGGGACAGCCAGCTCCTACGAGCAGTACTTC
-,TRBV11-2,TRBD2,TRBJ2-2,CASSLVGSGNPRPGELFF,TGTGCCAGCAGCTTAGTTGGTAGCGGGAACCCTCGCCCCGGGGAGCTGTTTTTT
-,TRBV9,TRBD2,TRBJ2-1,CASSVISGKSPPKYNEQFF,TGTGCCAGCAGCGTAATCAGCGGGAAGTCCCCCCCAAAATACAATGAGCAGTTCTTC
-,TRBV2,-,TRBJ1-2,CARVGSNINYGYTF,TGTGCCAGGGTGGGGTCTAATATAAACTATGGCTACACCTTC
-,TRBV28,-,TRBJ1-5,CASSTYSSGGEQPQHF,TGTGCCAGCAGTACTTACTCCTCGGGGGGAGAGCAGCCCCAGCATTTT
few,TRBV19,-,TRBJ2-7,CASSIGASYEQYF,TGTGCCAGTAGTATAGGGGCCTCCTACGAGCAGTACTTC
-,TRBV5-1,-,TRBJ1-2,CASSLRGPEGYTF,TGCGCCAGCAGCTTGAGGGGACCGGAGGGCTACACCTTC
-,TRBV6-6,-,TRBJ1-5,CASIRGLESQPQHF,TGTGCCAGCATCAGAGGGTTAGAGAGTCAGCCCCAGCATTTT
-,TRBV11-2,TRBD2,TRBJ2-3,CASSYLAGAPDTQYF,TGTGCCAGCAGTTATCTAGCGGGAGCCCCAGATACGCAGTATTTT
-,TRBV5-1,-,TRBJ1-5,CASSPGEVFGGNQPQHF,TGCGCCAGCAGCCCCGGAGAGGTCTTCGGGGGCAATCAGCCCCAGCATTTT
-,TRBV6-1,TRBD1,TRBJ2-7,CASSVAQGAYEQYF,TGTGCCAGCAGTGTAGCACAGGGGGCTTACGAGCAGTACTTC
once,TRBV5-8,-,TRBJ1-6,CASSFTRSSYNSPLHF,TGTGCCAGCAGCTTTACACGGAGCTCCTATAATTCACCCCTCCACTTT
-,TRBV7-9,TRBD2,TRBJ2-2,CASTYPSGSFTGELFF,TGTGCCAGCACCTATCCTAGCGGGAGTTTCACCGGGGAGCTGTTTTTT
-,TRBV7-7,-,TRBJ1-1,CASSGSKAFF,TGTGCTAGCAGCGGGTCAAAAGCTTTCTTT
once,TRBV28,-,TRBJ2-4,CASSLTLLKNIQYF,TGTGCCAGCAGTTTGACCCTGCTCAAAAACATTCAGTACTTC
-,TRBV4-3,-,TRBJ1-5,CASSQFRFQPQHF,TGCGCCAGCAGCCAATTCCGGTTTCAGCCCCAGCATTTT
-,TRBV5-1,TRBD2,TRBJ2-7,CASSYGGRANYEQYF,TGCGCCAGCAGCTATGGCGGGAGGGCCAACTACGAGCAGTACTTC
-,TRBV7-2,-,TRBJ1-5,CASSRGQWGQPQHF,TGTGCCAGCAGCAGGGGCCAGTGGGGCCAGCCCCAGCATTTT
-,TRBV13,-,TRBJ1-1,CASSLGGKENTEAFF,TGTGCCAGCAGCTTAGGGGGGAAGGAGAACACTGAAGCTTTCTTT
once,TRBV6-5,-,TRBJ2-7,CASSPLTRSPYEQYF,TGTGCCAGCAGTCCTCTTACAAGGTCACCCTACGAGCAGTACTTC
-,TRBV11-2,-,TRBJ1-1,CASSRLTNTEAFF,TGTGCCAGCAGCAGACTCACGAACACTGAAGCTTTCTTT
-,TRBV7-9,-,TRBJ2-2,CASSGGSVFTGELFF,TGTGCCAGCAGTGGAGGGTCGGTATTCACCGGGGAGCTGTTTTTT
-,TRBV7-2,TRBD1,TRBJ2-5,CASSRPWGQGAQETQYF,TGTGCCAGCAGCCGTCCGTGGGGACAGGGGGCCCAAGAGACCCAGTACTTC
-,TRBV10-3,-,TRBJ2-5,CAIRPQQGQETQYF,TGTGCCATCAGGCCCCAACAGGGACAAGAGACCCAGTACTTC
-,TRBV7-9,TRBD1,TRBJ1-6,CASSLVAGGNSPLHF,TGTGCCAGCAGCTTAGTAGCAGGGGGTAATTCACCCCTCCACTTT